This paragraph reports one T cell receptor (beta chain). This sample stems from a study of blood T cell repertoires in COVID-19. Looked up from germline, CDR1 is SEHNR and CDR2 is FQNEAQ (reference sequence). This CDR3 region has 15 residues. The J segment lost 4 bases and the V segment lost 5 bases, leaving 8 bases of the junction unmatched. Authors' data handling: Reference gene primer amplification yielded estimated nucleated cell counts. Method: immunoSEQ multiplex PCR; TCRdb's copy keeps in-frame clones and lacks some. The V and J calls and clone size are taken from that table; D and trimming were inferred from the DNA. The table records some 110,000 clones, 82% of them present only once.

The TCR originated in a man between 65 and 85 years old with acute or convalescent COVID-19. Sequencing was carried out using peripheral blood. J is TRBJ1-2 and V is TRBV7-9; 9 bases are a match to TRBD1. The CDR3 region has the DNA TGTGCCAGCAGCCCACGGACAGGGGAAGCCTATGGCTACACCTTC. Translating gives CASSPRTGEAYGYTF.